This T cell receptor beta chain was identified during a study of radiation and T cells in renal cell carcinoma. Notes on the study in general: From baseline, blood top tumor clonotypes peaked at 2 weeks post-radiation.

A note on this clone: Its specificity is not known.

The germline V gene has CDR1 MNHNY and CDR2 SVGAGI (reference sequence). The CDR3 spans 16 residues. Trimming cost V 2 bases and J 5 bases; bases outside gene matches: 3. The time point denotes: blood 4 weeks post-SBRT, at nephrectomy. Documented treatment: 15 Gy SBRT to primary tumor, nephrectomy 4 weeks later. Nephrectomy followed 15 Gy stereotactic body radiation by 4 weeks. The tumor was a clear cell renal cell carcinoma. TCRdb's table, derived via immunoSEQ multiplex PCR, lists solely in-frame clones and lacks some. The sample records more than 60,000 clones, 83% being singletons. This specimen consisted of blood, obtained from a patient whose treatment included radiotherapy and nephrectomy. The source of this sequence is a woman aged 55 to 70 with renal cell carcinoma. This chain uses TRBV6-6 with TRBJ2-3; 14 bases map to TRBD2. The DNA of the CDR3 is TGTGCCAGCAGTTACGGGACTAGCGGGAGATTAGATACGCAGTATTTT. Translated, it gives CASSYGTSGRLDTQYF.